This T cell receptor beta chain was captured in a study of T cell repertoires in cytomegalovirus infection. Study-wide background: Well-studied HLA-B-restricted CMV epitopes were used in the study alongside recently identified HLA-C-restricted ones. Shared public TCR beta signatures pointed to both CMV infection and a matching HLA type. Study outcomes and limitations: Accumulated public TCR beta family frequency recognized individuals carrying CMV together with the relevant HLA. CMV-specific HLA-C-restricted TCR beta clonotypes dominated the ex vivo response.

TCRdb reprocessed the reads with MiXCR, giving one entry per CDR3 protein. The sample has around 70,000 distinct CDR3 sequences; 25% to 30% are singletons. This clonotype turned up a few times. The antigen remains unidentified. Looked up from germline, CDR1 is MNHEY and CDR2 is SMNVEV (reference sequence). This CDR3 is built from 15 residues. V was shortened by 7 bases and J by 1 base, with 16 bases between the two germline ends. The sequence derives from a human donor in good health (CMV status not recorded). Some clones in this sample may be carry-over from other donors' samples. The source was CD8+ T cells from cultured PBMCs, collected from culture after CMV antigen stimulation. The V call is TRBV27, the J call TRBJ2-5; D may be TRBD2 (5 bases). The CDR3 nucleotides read TGTGCCAGCAAGGAATTTTCCGCGGGCCAAGAGACCCAGTACTTC. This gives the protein CASKEFSAGQETQYF.